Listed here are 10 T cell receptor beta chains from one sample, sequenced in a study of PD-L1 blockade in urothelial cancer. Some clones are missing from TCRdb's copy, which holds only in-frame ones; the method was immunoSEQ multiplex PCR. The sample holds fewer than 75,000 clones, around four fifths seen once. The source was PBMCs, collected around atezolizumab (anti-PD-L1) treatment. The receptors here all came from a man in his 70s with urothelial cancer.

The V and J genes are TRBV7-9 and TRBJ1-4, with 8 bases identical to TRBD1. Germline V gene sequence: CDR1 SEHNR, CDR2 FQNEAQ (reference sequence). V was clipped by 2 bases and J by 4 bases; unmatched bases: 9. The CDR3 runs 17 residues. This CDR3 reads CASSLRVGQAVNEKLFF. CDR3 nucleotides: TGTGCCAGCAGCTTACGGGTGGGACAGGCCGTTAATGAAAAACTGTTTTTT.

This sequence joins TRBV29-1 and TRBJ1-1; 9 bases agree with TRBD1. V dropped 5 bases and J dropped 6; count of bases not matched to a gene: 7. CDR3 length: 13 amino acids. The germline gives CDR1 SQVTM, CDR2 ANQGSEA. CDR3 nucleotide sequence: TGCAGCGTTCGGGACAGGGTTATCGCTGAAGCTTTCTTT. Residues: CSVRDRVIAEAFF.

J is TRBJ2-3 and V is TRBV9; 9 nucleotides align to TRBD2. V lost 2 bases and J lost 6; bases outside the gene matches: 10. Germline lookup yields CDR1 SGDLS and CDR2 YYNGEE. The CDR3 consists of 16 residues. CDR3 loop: CASSVAPASGTDTQYF. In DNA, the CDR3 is TGTGCCAGCAGCGTGGCACCGGCTAGCGGGACCGATACGCAGTATTTT.

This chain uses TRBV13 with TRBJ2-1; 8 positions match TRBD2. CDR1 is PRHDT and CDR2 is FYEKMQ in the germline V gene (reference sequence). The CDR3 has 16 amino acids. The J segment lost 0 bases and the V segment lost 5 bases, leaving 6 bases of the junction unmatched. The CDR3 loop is CASSPKRGSSYNEQFF. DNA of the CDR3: TGTGCCAGCAGCCCCAAGCGGGGGAGCTCCTACAATGAGCAGTTCTTC. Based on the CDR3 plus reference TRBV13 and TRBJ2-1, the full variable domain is AAGVIQSPRHLIKEKRETATLKCYPIPRHDTVYWYQQGPGQDPQFLISFYEKMQSDKGSIPDRFSAQQFSDYHSELNMSSLELGDSALYFCASSPKRGSSYNEQFFGPGTRLTVL.

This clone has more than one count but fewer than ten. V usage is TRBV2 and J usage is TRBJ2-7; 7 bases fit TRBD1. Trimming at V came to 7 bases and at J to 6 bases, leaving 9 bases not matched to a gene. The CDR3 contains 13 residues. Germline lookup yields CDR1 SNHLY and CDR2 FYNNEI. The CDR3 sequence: CASTPDRAVEQYF. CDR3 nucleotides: TGTGCCAGCACTCCCGACAGGGCTGTCGAGCAGTACTTC.

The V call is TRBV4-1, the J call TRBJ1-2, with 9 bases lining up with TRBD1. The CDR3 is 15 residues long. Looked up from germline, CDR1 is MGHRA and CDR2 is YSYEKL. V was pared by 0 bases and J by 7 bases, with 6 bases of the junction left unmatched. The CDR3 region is CASSQEGTGSGGYTF. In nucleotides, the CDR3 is TGCGCCAGCAGCCAAGAGGGGACAGGGTCCGGTGGCTACACCTTC.

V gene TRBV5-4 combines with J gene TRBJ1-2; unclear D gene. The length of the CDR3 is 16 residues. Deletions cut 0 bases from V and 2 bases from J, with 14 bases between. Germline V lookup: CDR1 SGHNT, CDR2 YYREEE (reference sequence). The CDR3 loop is CASSLDNSELNYGYTF. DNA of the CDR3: TGTGCCAGCAGCTTGGACAATAGCGAACTAAACTATGGCTACACCTTC.

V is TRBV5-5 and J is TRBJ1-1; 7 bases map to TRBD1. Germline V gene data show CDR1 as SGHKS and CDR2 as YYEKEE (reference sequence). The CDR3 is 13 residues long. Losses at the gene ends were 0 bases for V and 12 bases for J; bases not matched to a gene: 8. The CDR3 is CASSLVVGGATFF. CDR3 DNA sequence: TGTGCCAGCAGCTTGGTGGTAGGGGGCGCGACTTTCTTT.

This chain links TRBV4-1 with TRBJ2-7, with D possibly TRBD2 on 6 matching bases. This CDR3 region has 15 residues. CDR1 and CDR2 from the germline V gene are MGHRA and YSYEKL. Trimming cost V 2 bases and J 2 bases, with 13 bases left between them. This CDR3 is CASSQYLGGPYEQYF. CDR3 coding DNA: TGCGCCAGCAGCCAATATTTGGGAGGCCCCTACGAGCAGTACTTC.

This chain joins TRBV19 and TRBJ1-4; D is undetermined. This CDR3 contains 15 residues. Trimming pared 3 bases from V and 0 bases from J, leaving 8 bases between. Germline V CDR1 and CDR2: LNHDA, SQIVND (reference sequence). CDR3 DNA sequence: TGTGCCAGTAGTATGACTGCCGCAACTAATGAAAAACTGTTTTTT. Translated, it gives CASSMTAATNEKLFF.